This is a list of T cell receptor beta chains from one sample in a study of T cells in tuberculosis. Sequencing was performed with immunoSEQ multiplex PCR; in TCRdb, only in-frame clones are kept and a portion is missing. The data contain 35,000 to 40,000 clones, about 94% of them seen just once; the ten biggest clones take up around 10%. The sample taken for sequencing was PBMCs. The receptors shown here come from a donor between 10 and 35 years old with latent tuberculosis or without tuberculosis infection. Some clones in this sample may be carry-over from other donors' samples. CDR3s include the opening cysteine and the closing phenylalanine or tryptophan. A D gene is named only where the DNA matches it firmly. Expanded clones get a size class; other rows say once, few or many, or leave the size out.

d_gene	abundance	j_gene	len	v_gene	CDR3nt	CDR3aa
NA	NA	TRBJ2-3	17	TRBV14	TGTGCCAGCAGCCCATCCATCCAGGGGCCAGACACAGATACGCAGTATTTT	CASSPSIQGPDTDTQYF
NA	NA	TRBJ1-6	15	TRBV10-3	TGTGCCATCAGTGAGGGCAGGGCCACCAATTCACCCCTCCACTTT	CAISEGRATNSPLHF
NA	NA	TRBJ2-1	15	TRBV7-9	TGTGCCAGCAGCTTTGAGGGGGGGCAGTACAATGAGCAGTTCTTC	CASSFEGGQYNEQFF
TRBD2	NA	TRBJ2-1	17	TRBV13	TGTGCCAGCAGCCGACTCGGGACTAGCGGGGATTACAATGAGCAGTTCTTC	CASSRLGTSGDYNEQFF
TRBD1	NA	TRBJ2-7	16	TRBV7-9	TGTGCCAGCAGCATGCCACAGGGGGTAAAGGTCTACGAGCAGTACTTC	CASSMPQGVKVYEQYF
NA	NA	TRBJ1-4	15	TRBV7-8	TGTGCCAGCAGCCCGGAGACCGGGGATAATGAAAAACTGTTTTTT	CASSPETGDNEKLFF
TRBD2	NA	TRBJ2-7	14	TRBV5-1	TGCGCCAGCAGCTTGTCTAGCGGGGATGCCGAGCAGTACTTC	CASSLSSGDAEQYF
NA	NA	TRBJ1-1	14	TRBV4-1	TGCGCCAGCAGCCCCTACTCGGGGTCCACTGAAGCTTTCTTT	CASSPYSGSTEAFF
TRBD1	NA	TRBJ1-2	16	TRBV19	TGTGCCACCACAGATATGACAGGGGGCTACGCCTATGGCTACACCTTC	CATTDMTGGYAYGYTF
TRBD1	NA	TRBJ1-1	15	TRBV19	TGTGCCAGTAGTACGAAGCGACAGGGAAACACTGAAGCTTTCTTT	CASSTKRQGNTEAFF
NA	medium-sized	TRBJ2-7	13	TRBV10-1	TGCGCCAGCAGTGGGGAGCTGCTTCGGGAGCAGTACTTC	CASSGELLREQYF
TRBD2	NA	TRBJ2-1	14	TRBV19	TGTGCCAGTAGTATATTGGGGGGAGGGAATGAGCAGTTCTTC	CASSILGGGNEQFF
NA	NA	TRBJ2-1	18	TRBV11-2	TGTGCCAGCAGCTTAGTAGCGTCAGGACAGACTAAAGTTTATGAGCAGTTCTTC	CASSLVASGQTKVYEQFF
NA	NA	TRBJ1-4	14	TRBV6-5	TGTGCCAGCAGTTACTCTCAGGACAGTGAAAAACTGTTTTTT	CASSYSQDSEKLFF
NA	NA	TRBJ1-5	13	TRBV4-3	TGCGCCAGCAGCCAGATACAGGGTCAGCCCCAGCATTTT	CASSQIQGQPQHF
TRBD1	NA	TRBJ2-7	15	TRBV25-1	TGTGCCAGCAGTCACTCTACAGGGGCCCCTTACGAGCAGTACTTC	CASSHSTGAPYEQYF
NA	NA	TRBJ2-1	15	TRBV28	TGTGCCAGCAGTTTCGTGAACCTGGGGCCTGATGAGCAGTTCTTC	CASSFVNLGPDEQFF
TRBD1	NA	TRBJ2-7	14	TRBV13	TGTGCCAGCAGCTTAAGGGACAGATCCTACGAGCAGTACTTC	CASSLRDRSYEQYF
NA	NA	TRBJ1-3	15	TRBV25-1	TGTGCCAGCAGTGAACAGGGCCCCTCTGGAAACACCATATATTTT	CASSEQGPSGNTIYF
NA	NA	TRBJ1-2	17	TRBV4-1	TGCGCCAGCAGCCAAGAGTCGGGGGGGCCAACCTTCTATGGCTACACCTTC	CASSQESGGPTFYGYTF
NA	NA	TRBJ1-1	16	TRBV7-9	TGTGCCAGCAGCCAGAACGGAGAAGCGCGGCCCACTGAAGCTTTCTTT	CASSQNGEARPTEAFF
TRBD1	NA	TRBJ2-2	14	TRBV29-1	TGCAGCGTTGTTGGGACAGGGGCTACCGGGGAGCTGTTTTTT	CSVVGTGATGELFF
NA	NA	TRBJ1-2	14	TRBV6-4	TGTGCCAGCAGTGACTCCCCGGGAATCTATGGCTACACCTTC	CASSDSPGIYGYTF
NA	NA	TRBJ1-4	17	TRBV7-2	TGTGCCAGCAGCCCCTTCCCCCGGAGTGCAACTAATGAAAAACTGTTTTTT	CASSPFPRSATNEKLFF
TRBD1	NA	TRBJ2-6	17	TRBV15	TGTGCCACCAGCAGGAGACAGGGTGATCCTGGGGCCAACGTCCTGACTTTC	CATSRRQGDPGANVLTF
NA	NA	TRBJ1-2	15	TRBV7-2	TGTGCCAGCAGTCAGCGGCTCCCGGACAGCTATGGCTACACCTTC	CASSQRLPDSYGYTF
NA	NA	TRBJ2-5	16	TRBV18	TGTGCCAGCTCACCCGTTCTGCTAGCGACCAAAGAGACCCAGTACTTC	CASSPVLLATKETQYF
NA	NA	TRBJ1-5	18	TRBV7-9	TGTGCCAGCAGCTTGGACCCGCGTGCAGGAGGGGGCAATCAGCCCCAGCATTTT	CASSLDPRAGGGNQPQHF
TRBD1	NA	TRBJ1-5	15	TRBV6-6	TGTGCCAGCAGTTACACCAGGGGGAAGGATCAGCCCCAGCATTTT	CASSYTRGKDQPQHF
TRBD1	NA	TRBJ2-7	15	TRBV7-2	TGTGCCAGCAGCTTAGTTGGGACAGGGAGCTACGAGCAGTACTTC	CASSLVGTGSYEQYF
NA	NA	TRBJ2-1	17	TRBV19	TGTGCCAGTAGTATCCCCCGGACATTGCGCTCCTACAATGAGCAGTTCTTC	CASSIPRTLRSYNEQFF
NA	NA	TRBJ1-2	15	TRBV6-5	TGTGCCAGCAGTTACAAAGGTGGCGGCACTTATGGCTACACCTTC	CASSYKGGGTYGYTF
TRBD1	once	TRBJ1-1	14	TRBV7-9	TGTGCCAGCAGCTTAGGACAGGGGAACACTGAAGCTTTCTTT	CASSLGQGNTEAFF
NA	NA	TRBJ2-5	13	TRBV9	TGTGCCAGCAGCGTCGCGGATCGCGAGACCCAGTACTTC	CASSVADRETQYF
TRBD1	NA	TRBJ1-6	13	TRBV5-1	TGCGCCAGCAGCCTGACGACAGGGTGGCCCCTCCACTTT	CASSLTTGWPLHF
TRBD1	NA	TRBJ1-4	16	TRBV7-2	TGTGCCAGCAGCTTACCAATGACAGGGAGCGATGAAAAACTGTTTTTT	CASSLPMTGSDEKLFF
TRBD1	NA	TRBJ1-1	16	TRBV7-2	TGTGCCAGCAGCTTAGAGGGACAGGGGGGGAAAAGTGAAGCTTTCTTT	CASSLEGQGGKSEAFF
NA	once	TRBJ2-2	13	TRBV19	TGTGCCAGTAGTTGGGGGGTCACCGGGGAGCTGTTTTTT	CASSWGVTGELFF
NA	NA	TRBJ2-3	14	TRBV7-2	TGTGCCAGCAGCTTAGCGGGGCGCACAGATACGCAGTATTTT	CASSLAGRTDTQYF
NA	NA	TRBJ1-3	16	TRBV7-2	TGTGCCAGCAGCTTAGCCGGGGGGGACTCTGGAAACACCATATATTTT	CASSLAGGDSGNTIYF
TRBD1	NA	TRBJ1-1	15	TRBV7-9	TGTGCCAGCAGCTTAAGGCAGGGGGGGAACACTGAAGCTTTCTTT	CASSLRQGGNTEAFF
TRBD1	few	TRBJ1-1	15	TRBV9	TGTGCCAGCAGCAAACAGGGGGCTGGGGGCACTGAAGCTTTCTTT	CASSKQGAGGTEAFF
TRBD1	NA	TRBJ1-5	16	TRBV6-9	TGTGCCAGCAGTTCCGGACAGGGATGGGACAATCAGCCCCAGCATTTT	CASSSGQGWDNQPQHF
TRBD1	NA	TRBJ2-2	15	TRBV9	TGTGCCAGCAGCGTAGGACAGGGCCACACCGGGGAGCTGTTTTTT	CASSVGQGHTGELFF
NA	NA	TRBJ1-5	13	TRBV7-2	TGTGCCAGCAGCTTATACCCGGAGCAGCCCCAGCATTTT	CASSLYPEQPQHF
NA	NA	TRBJ2-1	12	TRBV4-3	TGCGCCAGCAGCCAATTTTCGAGTGAGCAGTTCTTC	CASSQFSSEQFF
TRBD2	NA	TRBJ2-1	16	TRBV19	TGTGCCAGTAGTATCAACTTACTAGCGGGGTACAATGAGCAGTTCTTC	CASSINLLAGYNEQFF
TRBD1	NA	TRBJ1-2	13	TRBV7-2	TGTGCCAGCAGCTTGACAGGGTACTATGGCTACACCTTC	CASSLTGYYGYTF
TRBD1	few	TRBJ1-6	16	TRBV18	TGTGCCAGCTCACCACAGACAGGGGCCAGTGGTTCACCCCTCCACTTT	CASSPQTGASGSPLHF
NA	NA	TRBJ2-5	14	TRBV5-6	TGTGCCAGCAGCTTGGAACCAGGGAAAGAGACCCAGTACTTC	CASSLEPGKETQYF
NA	NA	TRBJ1-2	12	TRBV18	TGTGCCAGCTCACCGAGTGGTAATGGCTACACCTTC	CASSPSGNGYTF
TRBD2	NA	TRBJ2-1	16	TRBV15	TGTGCCACCAGCAGCAGACTAGCGGTGGGCTACAATGAGCAGTTCTTC	CATSSRLAVGYNEQFF
NA	NA	TRBJ2-3	14	TRBV11-3	TGTGCCAGCAGCCCAGGTCTCTCCACAGATACGCAGTATTTT	CASSPGLSTDTQYF